This TCR beta chain was recorded in a study of T-cell memory formation after mild COVID-19. Study at large: TCR clustering was largely donor specific.

The CDR3 has 18 amino acids. Per germline, CDR1 SGHDN and CDR2 FVKESK. Deletions cut 2 bases from V and 2 bases from J, with 16 bases between. A single record per CDR3 protein comes from TCRdb applying MiXCR to the 5' RACE reads. The sample carries some 410,000 distinct CDR3 sequences, around a quarter recorded once. Study-level points and caveats: Pre-infection memory showed some responding clones, and this suggested that cross-reactive memory joined.

This clonotype has a handful of counts. Its target is not known. J is TRBJ1-6 and V is TRBV14; the D is unclear. The receptor comes from an adult woman who had mild COVID-19 (a few samples of this study predate the infection). Cell type and time point are not known. Source material: PBMCs or a T cell subset sorted from them (not recorded which). The CDR3 DNA reads as TGTGCCAGCAGCCAAATAAGCCCGGACGAGACCTATAATTCACCCCTCCACTTT. This codes for CASSQISPDETYNSPLHF.